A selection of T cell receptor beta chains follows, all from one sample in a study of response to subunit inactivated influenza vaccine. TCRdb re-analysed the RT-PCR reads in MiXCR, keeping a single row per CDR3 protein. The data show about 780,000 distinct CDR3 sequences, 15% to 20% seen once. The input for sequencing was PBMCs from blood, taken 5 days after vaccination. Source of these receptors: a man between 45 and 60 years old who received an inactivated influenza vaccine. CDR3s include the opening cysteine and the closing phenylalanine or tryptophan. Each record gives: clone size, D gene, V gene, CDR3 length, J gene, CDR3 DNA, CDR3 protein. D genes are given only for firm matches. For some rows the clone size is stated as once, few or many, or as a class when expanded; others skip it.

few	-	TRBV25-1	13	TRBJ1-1	TGTGCCAGCAGAGACAGGCGGGGCACTGAAGCTTTCTTT	CASRDRRGTEAFF
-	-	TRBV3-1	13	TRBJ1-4	TGTGCCAGCAGCCAAGGAGAAAATGAAAAACTGTTTTTT	CASSQGENEKLFF
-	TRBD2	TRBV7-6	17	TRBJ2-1	TGTGCCAGCAGCTCCTGGGGTAGCGGGGGGGCCAGGAATGAGCAGTTCTTC	CASSSWGSGGARNEQFF
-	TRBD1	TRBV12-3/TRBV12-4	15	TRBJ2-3	TGTGCCAGCAGTTTACGACAGGGGATGACAGATACGCAGTATTTT	CASSLRQGMTDTQYF
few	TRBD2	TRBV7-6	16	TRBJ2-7	TGTGCCAGCAGCTTATCGTTAGCGGGAGGGTCTTACGAGCAGTACTTC	CASSLSLAGGSYEQYF
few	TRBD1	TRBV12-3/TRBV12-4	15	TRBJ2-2	TGTGCCAGCAGTTTAAACAGGGGTGGGACCGGGGAGCTGTTTTTT	CASSLNRGGTGELFF
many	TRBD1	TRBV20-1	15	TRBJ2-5	TGCAGTGCTAGAGATGGGGGACAGGTGGGAGAGACCCAGTACTTC	CSARDGGQVGETQYF
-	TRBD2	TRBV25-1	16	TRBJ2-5	TGTGCCAGCAGTGAATCTCTACTAGCGGGATCAGAGACCCAGTACTTC	CASSESLLAGSETQYF
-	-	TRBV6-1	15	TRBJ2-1	TGTGCCACCTCTTGGGGCGGGAACTCCTACAATGAGCAGTTCTTC	CATSWGGNSYNEQFF
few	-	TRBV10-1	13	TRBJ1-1	TGCGCCAGCAGTGACGGGAGGGCGGCTGAAGCTTTCTTT	CASSDGRAAEAFF
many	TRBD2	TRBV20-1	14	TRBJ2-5	TGCAGTGCTAACGGACTAGCGGGGCTTGAGACCCAGTACTTC	CSANGLAGLETQYF
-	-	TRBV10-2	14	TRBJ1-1	TGCGCCAGCAAAAGAGGACATCAGAACACTGAAGCTTTCTTT	CASKRGHQNTEAFF
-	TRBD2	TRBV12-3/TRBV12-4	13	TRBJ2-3	TGTGCCAGCAGGGAACTCGGACTAGCCGCGCAGTATTTT	CASRELGLAAQYF
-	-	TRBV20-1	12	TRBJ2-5	TGCAGTGCTAGCGGGATAATTGAGACCCAGTACTTC	CSASGIIETQYF
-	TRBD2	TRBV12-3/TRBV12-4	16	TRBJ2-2	TGTGCCAGCAGTGGGGGACTAGCGGTGAACACCGGGGAGCTGTTTTTT	CASSGGLAVNTGELFF
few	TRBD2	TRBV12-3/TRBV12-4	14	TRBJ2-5	TGTGCCAGCAGCCAATCCGGGGGGGCGGAGACCCAGTACTTC	CASSQSGGAETQYF
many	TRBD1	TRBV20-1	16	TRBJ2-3	TGCAGTGCCACGGCCGGGAACAGGGGAATCACAGATACGCAGTATTTT	CSATAGNRGITDTQYF
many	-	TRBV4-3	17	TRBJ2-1	TGCGCCAGCAGCCAAGATTGGCTCCCGAGCTCCTACAATGAGCAGTTCTTC	CASSQDWLPSSYNEQFF
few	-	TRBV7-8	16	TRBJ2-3	TGTGCCAGCAGCTTAGAACTTGCTGCGGGCGGAGATACGCAGTATTTT	CASSLELAAGGDTQYF
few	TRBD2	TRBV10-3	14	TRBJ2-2	TGTGCCACTCGACTAGCGGGAGGTGCCGGGGAGCTGTTTTTT	CATRLAGGAGELFF
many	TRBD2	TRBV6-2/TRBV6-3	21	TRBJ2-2	TGTGCCAGCAGTCCACCCTATTGGACTAGCGGGAGGGCCAGGAACACCGGGGAGCTGTTTTTT	CASSPPYWTSGRARNTGELFF
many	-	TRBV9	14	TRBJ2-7	TGTGCCAGCAGCCCAGGGAGACTAGTCCACGAGCAGTACTTC	CASSPGRLVHEQYF
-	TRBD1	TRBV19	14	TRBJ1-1	TGTGCCAGTAGCGGACAGGGGAGAAACACTGAAGCTTTCTTT	CASSGQGRNTEAFF
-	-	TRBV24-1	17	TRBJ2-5	TGTGCCACCAGTGATTCCCAACGGGGCTGGGGGCAAGAGACCCAGTACTTC	CATSDSQRGWGQETQYF
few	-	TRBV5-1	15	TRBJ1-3	TGCGCCAGCAGCTTGGAAGGAAACTCTGGAAACACCATATATTTT	CASSLEGNSGNTIYF
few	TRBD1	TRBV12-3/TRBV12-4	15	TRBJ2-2	TGTGCCAGCAGTTTATTTAGGACAGGCACCGGGGAGCTGTTTTTT	CASSLFRTGTGELFF
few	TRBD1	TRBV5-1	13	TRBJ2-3	TGCGCCAGCCAGACAGGGGTTTCAGATACGCAGTATTTT	CASQTGVSDTQYF
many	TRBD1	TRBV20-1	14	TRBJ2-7	TGCAGTGCTCCCATTTCGACAGGGAAGGACGAGCAGTACTTC	CSAPISTGKDEQYF
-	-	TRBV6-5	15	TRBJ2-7	TGTGCCAGCAGTTACCCAGGGCGAGAGTCCTACGAGCAGTACTTC	CASSYPGRESYEQYF
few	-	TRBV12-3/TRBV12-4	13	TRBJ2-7	TGTGCCAGCAGTCGCGTCGACTCCTACGAGCAGTACTTC	CASSRVDSYEQYF
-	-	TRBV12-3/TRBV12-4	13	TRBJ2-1	TGTGCCAGCAGTCCCCGACGGTACAATGAGCAGTTCTTC	CASSPRRYNEQFF
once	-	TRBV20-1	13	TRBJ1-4	TGCAGTGCTATCGGGCCGGGTAATGAAAAACTGTTTTTT	CSAIGPGNEKLFF
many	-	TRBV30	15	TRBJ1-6	TGTGCCTGGTCCAAACTCCGGATGGAGGATTCACCCCTCCACTTT	CAWSKLRMEDSPLHF
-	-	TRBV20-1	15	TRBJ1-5	TGCAGTGCTAGAGCTCCGGGAGCCCCGGCTCAGCCCCAGCATTTT	CSARAPGAPAQPQHF
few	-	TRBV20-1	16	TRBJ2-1	TGCAGTGCTAACCCCCACTCGAGAACTTCCTACAATGAGCAGTTCTTC	CSANPHSRTSYNEQFF
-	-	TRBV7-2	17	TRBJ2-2	TGTGCCAGCAGCTTAGGGACTACGGGCCCTTACACCGGGGAGCTGTTTTTT	CASSLGTTGPYTGELFF